The clone carrying this TCR beta chain was detected a few times. Its antigen remains unidentified. This entry comes from a study of cytomegalovirus exposure and HLA in healthy donors. The overall study: Unique TCRs from HLA-typed donors, 80 million to 100 million of them, were held in an early data release.

After removal of 1 base from V and 8 bases from J, the junction contained 9 bases not matched to a gene. This CDR3 spans 16 amino acids. Germline CDR1 is MGHRA and CDR2 is YSYEKL. The PCR contained 60 Vbeta and 13 Jbeta primers. Sequenced by immunoSEQ multiplex PCR; TCRdb stores in-frame clones only, minus some. The sample has 100,000 to 150,000 clones; around four fifths are singletons. General study findings and limits: For cytomegalovirus status, the classifier reportedly gave diagnoses with high specificity and sensitivity. The authors confirmed in vitro that a few CMV-associated chains were specific for CMV antigens. An analysis that was carried out later associated 15,000 to 20,000 TCR beta sequences with HLA alleles at 0.05 false discovery rate.

The gene calls are TRBV4-1 and TRBJ2-1; 9 nucleotides agree with TRBD1. The sample consisted of PBMCs. This receptor was obtained from a man in his thirties or forties in good health and CMV-seropositive. This CDR3 reads CASSQGPGQGDYEQFF. CDR3 sequence (DNA): TGCGCCAGCAGCCAAGGGCCGGGACAGGGTGACTATGAGCAGTTCTTC.